This TCR beta chain was retrieved from a study of response to subunit inactivated influenza vaccine. Study results and caveats: Each seasonal influenza vaccination recruits few new T cells, the authors suggested.

MiXCR, run by TCRdb on the RT-PCR reads, gives a single entry per CDR3 protein. The data contain fewer than 700,000 distinct CDR3 sequences, 10% to 15% of them singletons. V was shortened by 3 bases and J by 2 bases, with 6 bases between the two germline ends. CDR3 size: 13 residues. Per germline, CDR1 MNHEY and CDR2 SMNVEV (reference sequence). Only a few counts were recorded for this clonotype. As yet, its antigen is unknown. The TCR originated in a middle-aged man who received an inactivated influenza vaccine. The input for sequencing was PBMCs from blood, taken 45 days after vaccination. The chain is built from TRBV27 and TRBJ2-3; D gene ambiguous. The CDR3 sequence is CASSFVFTDTQYF. The CDR3 DNA sequence: TGTGCCAGCAGTTTTGTGTTCACAGATACGCAGTATTTT.